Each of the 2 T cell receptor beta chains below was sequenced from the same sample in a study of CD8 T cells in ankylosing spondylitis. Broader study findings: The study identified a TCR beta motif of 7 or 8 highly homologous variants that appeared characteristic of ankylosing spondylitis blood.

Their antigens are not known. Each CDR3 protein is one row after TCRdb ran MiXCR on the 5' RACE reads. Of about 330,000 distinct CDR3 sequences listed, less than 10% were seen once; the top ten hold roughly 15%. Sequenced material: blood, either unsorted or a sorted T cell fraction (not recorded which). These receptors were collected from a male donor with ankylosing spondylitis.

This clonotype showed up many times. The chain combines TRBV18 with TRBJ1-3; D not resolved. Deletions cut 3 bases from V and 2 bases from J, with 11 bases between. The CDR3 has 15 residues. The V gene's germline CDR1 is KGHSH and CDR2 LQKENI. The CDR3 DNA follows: TGTGCCAGCTCACCCACAGAAAGCCCTGGAAACACCATATATTTT. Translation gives CASSPTESPGNTIYF.

CDR3: CASSSPRGSNTEAFF. The CDR3 DNA follows: TGTGCCAGCAGTTCCCCCAGGGGCTCCAACACTGAAGCTTTCTTT. This chain connects TRBV28 to TRBJ1-1; TRBD1 might be the D (6 bases). V was pared by 4 bases and J by 2 bases, with 14 bases between. The CDR3 is 15 amino acids. The V gene's germline CDR1 is MDHEN and CDR2 SYDVKM.